What follows are 22 T cell receptor beta chains derived from one specimen sequenced in a study of CD8+ T cells in alopecia areata. Following RNA extraction, reverse transcription yielded cDNA that acted as the sequencing template. Only in-frame clones appear in the TCRdb table, and some are missing; sequencing was by immunoSEQ multiplex PCR. Of more than 150,000 clones in the sample, over 50% are singletons; the top ten hold around 15%. The sequences come from CD4+ T cells sorted from blood, collected at week 0. The receptor set was obtained from a human donor with alopecia areata.

This chain uses TRBV30 with TRBJ2-7; perhaps TRBD2 as D (6 bases). Trimming left V 1 base short and J 10 bases short, with 17 bases between. Germline V gene data show CDR1 as GTSNPN and CDR2 as SVGIG (reference sequence). The CDR3 covers 13 residues. DNA of the CDR3: TGTGCCTGGAGTGGAACTAGCAGCACCCCCCAGTACTTC. Translating gives CAWSGTSSTPQYF.

Details on this clone: At one end the junction does not follow the germline gene, possibly because of a read error. The V gene is TRBV5-1, the J gene TRBJ2-1; D is unclear. This CDR3 has 15 amino acids. Germline V lookup: CDR1 SGHRS, CDR2 YFSETQ. The CDR3 loop reads CASSLMPSSYNEQFF. The CDR3 DNA follows: TGCGCTAGCAGCTTGATGCCGAGCTCCTACAATGAGCAGTTCTTC.

V usage is TRBV30 and J usage is TRBJ2-7; 7 nucleotides align to TRBD1. Trimming cost V 0 bases and J 3 bases; bases outside gene matches: 2. The CDR3 totals 13 residues. CDR1 and CDR2 from the germline V gene are GTSNPN and SVGIG (reference sequence). The CDR3 region has the DNA TGTGCCTGGAGTGTACAGGGGTACTACGAGCAGTACTTC. Its translation: CAWSVQGYYEQYF.

CDR3 sequence (DNA): TGTGCCAGCAGTGCCGAACAGAATTCACCCCTCCACTTT. Encoded protein: CASSAEQNSPLHF. The chain joins TRBV2 to TRBJ1-6, with D hard to call. CDR1 SNHLY and CDR2 FYNNEI come from the germline V gene. This CDR3 spans 13 amino acids. With 4 bases removed from V and 7 bases from J, the gap between germline ends came to 8 bases.

This sequence joins TRBV9 and TRBJ2-7, with TRBD1 matching 7 bases. The CDR3 loop spans 13 amino acids. Germline CDR1 reads SGDLS; CDR2 reads YYNGEE. J was trimmed by 3 bases and V by 5 bases; bases with no gene match: 5. The CDR3 here is CASSADRDYEQYF. DNA of the CDR3: TGTGCCAGCAGTGCAGACAGGGACTACGAGCAGTACTTC.

The chain couples TRBV25-1 to TRBJ2-2, with 11 bases fitting TRBD2. The CDR3 contains 14 residues. CDR1 and CDR2 (germline): MGHDK, SYGVNS. After removal of 8 bases from V and 6 bases from J, the junction contained 5 bases not matched to a gene. The CDR3 DNA sequence: TGTGCCAGCGGGCTTAGCGGGGGGGCCGGGGAGCTGTTTTTT. This translates into CASGLSGGAGELFF.

This chain uses TRBV7-3 with TRBJ2-5, with 8 bases lining up with TRBD1. The CDR3 has 17 residues. Germline V lookup: CDR1 SGHTA, CDR2 FQGTGA. The V segment lost 5 bases and the J segment 3 bases; nucleotides outside the gene matches: 14. CDR3 region: CASSERRGTGTKETQYF. CDR3 sequence (DNA): TGTGCCAGCAGCGAAAGACGCGGGACAGGTACCAAAGAGACCCAGTACTTC. The whole variable domain, remainder taken from reference TRBV7-3 and TRBJ2-5, is GAGVSQTPSNKVTEKGKYVELRCDPISGHTALYWYRQSLGQGPEFLIYFQGTGAADDSGLPNDRFFAVRPEGSVSTLKIQRTERGDSAVYLCASSERRGTGTKETQYFGPGTRLLVL.

The chain uses TRBV6-5 and TRBJ2-2; the D gene is possibly TRBD1 (6 bases). This CDR3 has 14 residues. V dropped 8 bases and J dropped 3 bases, with 13 bases sitting between them. Germline values: CDR1 MNHEY, CDR2 SVGAGI. The CDR3 DNA sequence: TGTGCCAGCTATCAGGGGTCCGACACCGGGGAGCTGTTTTTT. Encoded protein: CASYQGSDTGELFF.

The V gene is TRBV6-5, the J gene TRBJ1-6; D gene unclear. Germline CDR1 is MNHEY and CDR2 is SVGAGI. V was pared by 2 bases and J by 9 bases, with 17 bases between. This CDR3 contains 16 residues. CDR3: CASSYAMRPLSSPLHF. CDR3 in DNA: TGTGCCAGCAGTTACGCTATGAGGCCTCTCTCTTCACCCCTCCACTTT.

In regard to this clone: The junction differs from germline at one of its ends, possibly a read error. This chain joins TRBV29-1 and TRBJ2-1; the D is unclear. Germline V gene sequence: CDR1 SQVTM, CDR2 ANQGSEA. CDR3 length: 12 amino acids. The CDR3 nucleotides read TGCAGCGTCGAAGGTGGGGAACCCCGGCAGTTCTTC. This translates into CSVEGGEPRQFF.

V is TRBV10-3 and J is TRBJ1-2; D is possibly TRBD1 (6 bases). The CDR3 runs 12 residues. Germline assignment: CDR1 ENHRY and CDR2 SYGVKD. V gave up 7 bases and J gave up 5 bases, with 11 bases separating them. CDR3 residues: CAITPDRYGYTF. In DNA, the CDR3 is TGTGCCATCACCCCGGACAGATATGGCTACACCTTC.

This clone appeared a few times. This rearrangement joins TRBV27 to TRBJ1-1, with D tentatively TRBD1 (6 bases). The germline CDR1 and CDR2 sequences are MNHEY and SMNVEV (reference sequence). With 0 bases removed from V and 3 bases from J, the gap between germline ends came to 23 bases. The CDR3 is 19 residues long. CDR3 nucleotide sequence: TGTGCCAGCAGTTTATCAGGCACCACCGATTGGACAGCCCACACTGAAGCTTTCTTT. This encodes CASSLSGTTDWTAHTEAFF.

This clone was observed a few times. Its ends do not fully match the called genes, so a read error is possible. The chain is built from TRBV5-6 and TRBJ1-2, with D perhaps TRBD1 (6 bases). The CDR3 is made up of 12 amino acids. Germline V lookup: CDR1 SGHDT, CDR2 YYEEEE. CDR3: CASSSGPGHSNF. In DNA form, the CDR3 reads TGTGCCAGCAGCTCGGGTCCGGGACATTCGAACTTC.

The CDR3 loop reads CASSPTPMGRQPQHF. CDR3 in DNA: TGTGCCAGCAGCCCAACCCCCATGGGTCGACAGCCCCAGCATTTT. V gene TRBV27 combines with J gene TRBJ1-5; D gene unclear. Trimming shortened V by 6 bases and J by 7 bases, and 19 bases separated the two germline ends. Germline lookup yields CDR1 MNHEY and CDR2 SMNVEV (reference sequence). This CDR3 comprises 15 residues.

The chain is built from TRBV27 and TRBJ1-6; no clear D gene. CDR3 length equals 12 residues. Germline V gives CDR1 MNHEY, CDR2 SMNVEV (reference sequence). Trimming took 6 bases from V and 10 from J, leaving 10 bases between them. CDR3 protein: CASRSFGSPLHF. The CDR3 coding sequence is TGTGCCAGCAGGTCCTTCGGATCACCCCTCCACTTT.

The V call is TRBV2, the J call TRBJ2-7; 9 nucleotides align to TRBD2. Germline-derived CDR1 and CDR2 are SNHLY and FYNNEI. J gave up 0 bases and V 8 bases, and 8 bases lay outside the gene matches. The CDR3 length is 15 residues. CDR3 sequence: CASVITRGGSYEQYF. CDR3 nucleotides: TGTGCCAGCGTAATCACGCGGGGGGGCTCCTACGAGCAGTACTTC.

This sequence joins TRBV11-1 and TRBJ2-7; TRBD1 might be the D (5 bases). The germline V and J ends were trimmed by 5 bases and 3 bases, with 14 bases remaining between them. This CDR3 is 14 amino acids long. Germline V lookup: CDR1 SGHAT, CDR2 FQDESV (reference sequence). The CDR3 protein is CASSHPGSNYEQYF. CDR3 in DNA: TGTGCCAGCAGCCATCCAGGGTCGAACTACGAGCAGTACTTC.

V and J are TRBV7-9 and TRBJ2-3; D is possibly TRBD1 (5 bases). The V gene lost 4 bases and the J gene lost 1 base, with 9 bases spanning the gap. The CDR3 contains 14 residues. Germline values: CDR1 SEHNR, CDR2 FQNEAQ (reference sequence). CDR3 in DNA: TGTGCCAGCAGCTGGACAAGGGGCACAGATACGCAGTATTTT. This gives the protein CASSWTRGTDTQYF.

The rearrangement uses TRBV10-3 and TRBJ2-7; the D is unclear. Germline V lookup: CDR1 ENHRY, CDR2 SYGVKD. This CDR3 spans 13 amino acids. V was clipped by 10 bases and J by 0 bases, with 13 bases between them. CDR3 residues: CATGFGSSYEQYF. In nucleotides, the CDR3 is TGTGCCACCGGGTTCGGCAGCTCCTACGAGCAGTACTTC.

This clone was picked up a small number of times. This rearrangement joins TRBV29-1 to TRBJ2-3; unclear D gene. CDR3 length: 13 amino acids. Trimming took 6 bases from V and 3 from J, leaving 13 bases between them. Germline V gene data show CDR1 as SQVTM and CDR2 as ANQGSEA. In nucleotides, the CDR3 is TGCAGCGTCCCCGGCCCGGCTACAGATACGCAGTATTTT. As protein: CSVPGPATDTQYF.

As regards this clone: This specimen includes other DNA sequences encoding the same CDR3. J is TRBJ1-1 and V is TRBV29-1; D ambiguous. V was pared by 4 bases and J by 0 bases, with 9 bases between. This CDR3 has 13 residues. CDR1 is SQVTM and CDR2 is ANQGSEA in the germline V gene. In nucleotides, the CDR3 is TGCAGCGTTGGGAGGGTTATGAACACTGAAGCTTTCTTT. Translating gives CSVGRVMNTEAFF.

The chain combines TRBV27 with TRBJ1-4; D is unresolved. CDR1 MNHEY and CDR2 SMNVEV come from the germline V gene (reference sequence). The CDR3 is 16 amino acids. Trimming took off 6 bases at V and 0 bases at J, with 14 bases between the two ends. The CDR3 loop is CASSFGRAATNEKLFF. DNA for the CDR3: TGTGCCAGCAGCTTCGGAAGAGCCGCAACTAATGAAAAACTGTTTTTT.